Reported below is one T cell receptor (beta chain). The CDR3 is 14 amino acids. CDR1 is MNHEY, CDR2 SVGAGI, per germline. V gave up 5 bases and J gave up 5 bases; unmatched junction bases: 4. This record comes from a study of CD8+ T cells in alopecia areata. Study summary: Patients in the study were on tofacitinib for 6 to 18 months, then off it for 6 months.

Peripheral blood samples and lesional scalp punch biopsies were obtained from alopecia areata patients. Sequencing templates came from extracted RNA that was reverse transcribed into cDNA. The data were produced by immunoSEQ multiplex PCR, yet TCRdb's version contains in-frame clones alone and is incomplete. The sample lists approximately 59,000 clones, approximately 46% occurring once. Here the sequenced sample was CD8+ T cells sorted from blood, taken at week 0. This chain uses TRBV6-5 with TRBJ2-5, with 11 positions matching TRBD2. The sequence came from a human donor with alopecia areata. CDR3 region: CASSVSGRGETQYF. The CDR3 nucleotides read TGTGCCAGCAGTGTTAGCGGGAGGGGGGAGACCCAGTACTTC.